This is a list of T cell receptor beta chains from one sample in a study of T cell repertoires in aging, cancer and after chemotherapy. Via MiXCR, TCRdb re-called the multiplex PCR reads, giving one row per CDR3 protein. The sample records about 8,600 distinct CDR3 sequences, 25% being singletons. Sequencing was carried out using blood. These TCRs come from a human donor with a blood cancer. CDR3s include the opening cysteine and the closing phenylalanine or tryptophan. The D gene is left open where the match is weak. Not all rows give a size; the values are once, few, many and, for expanded clones, a class.

D	V	J	size	DNA	CDR3
NA	TRBV20-1	TRBJ2-3	NA	TGCAGTGCTAGGATCCTCACAGATACGCAGTATTTT	CSARILTDTQYF
NA	TRBV19	TRBJ2-6	medium-sized	TGTGCCAGTAGGGAGGGGATCCGCACTGGGGCCAACGTCCTGACTTTC	CASREGIRTGANVLTF
TRBD1	TRBV20-1	TRBJ2-2	NA	TGCAGTGCTAGAGAACAGGGGTGGGCTAGCGGGGAGCTGTTTTTT	CSAREQGWASGELFF
NA	TRBV5-6	TRBJ1-4	many	TGTGCCAGCAGCTTCGATTTGGGAGGGGATGAAAAACTGTTTTTT	CASSFDLGGDEKLFF
TRBD1	TRBV29-1	TRBJ2-7	NA	TGCAGCGTTGACGGGACAGGAATCTACGAGCAGTACTTC	CSVDGTGIYEQYF
TRBD2	TRBV5-4	TRBJ2-2	few	TGTGCCAGCAGCTTCGGGGCGGGGGACACCGGGGAGCTGTTTTTT	CASSFGAGDTGELFF
TRBD1	TRBV10-3	TRBJ1-4	once	TGTGCCACCACGGGGACAGGGGGCGGAAAACTGTTTTTT	CATTGTGGGKLFF
TRBD2	TRBV6-1	TRBJ2-3	medium-sized	TGTGCCAGCAGACGAGGACTAGAGGAGGGCACAGATACGCAGTATTTT	CASRRGLEEGTDTQYF
TRBD2	TRBV20-1	TRBJ2-3	NA	TGCAGTGCTAGTACGGCTAGCGGGAGAACAGATACGCAGTATTTT	CSASTASGRTDTQYF
NA	TRBV19	TRBJ1-2	medium-sized	TGTGCCAGTAGTCCTTTCTCTCTCATAGGCTACACCTTC	CASSPFSLIGYTF
TRBD2	TRBV7-6	TRBJ2-5	medium-sized	TGTGCCAGCAGCCCTACGCCGGGGGGGCCTTCCCAAGAGACCCAGTACTTC	CASSPTPGGPSQETQYF
NA	TRBV20-1	TRBJ2-1	NA	TGCAGTGCTAGAAGGCTAGCGTCCTACAATGAGCAGTTCTTC	CSARRLASYNEQFF
NA	TRBV7-9	TRBJ2-7	medium-sized	TGTGCCAGCAGCCCACCGGCGGGGCTAGCCTACGAGCAGTACTTC	CASSPPAGLAYEQYF
NA	TRBV20-1	TRBJ2-5	few	TGCAGTGCTAGAACCGGGGAGACCCAGTACTTC	CSARTGETQYF
TRBD1	TRBV6-5	TRBJ1-6	medium-sized	TGTGCCAGCAGCGAACAGGGGAGCGATTCACCCCTCCACTTT	CASSEQGSDSPLHF
NA	TRBV7-2	TRBJ1-2	NA	TGTGCCAGCAGCTCGGGGACCGAAGGATTTCTCTATGGCTACACCTTC	CASSSGTEGFLYGYTF
NA	TRBV4-3	TRBJ2-7	NA	TGCGCCAGCAGCCAAGATTCCCTCCCGGGACCCCTGGTAGAGCAGTACTTC	CASSQDSLPGPLVEQYF
TRBD1	TRBV6-6	TRBJ2-2	medium-sized	TGTGCCAGCAGACCCGACAGGGGAAACACCGGGGAGCTGTTTTTT	CASRPDRGNTGELFF
TRBD1	TRBV2	TRBJ1-4	once	TGTGCCAGCAGTCCACAGGGGGACGGGGAAAAACTGTTTTTT	CASSPQGDGEKLFF
TRBD1	TRBV12-3/TRBV12-4	TRBJ1-1	few	TGTGCCAGCCTTCCGACAGGGGCGAACACTGAAGCTTTCTTT	CASLPTGANTEAFF
TRBD1	TRBV7-2	TRBJ1-3	NA	TGTGCCAGCAGCTCATCAGGGGGCTCTGGAAACACCATATATTTT	CASSSSGGSGNTIYF
TRBD2	TRBV6-1	TRBJ2-3	NA	TGTGCCAGCAGCCGCAGCGGGAGAAGCACAGATACGCAGTATTTT	CASSRSGRSTDTQYF
TRBD1	TRBV6-6	TRBJ1-5	few	TGTGCCAGCGCACCCCGGGGACAGATTAATCAGCCCCAGCATTTT	CASAPRGQINQPQHF
NA	TRBV7-3	TRBJ2-2	NA	TGTGCCAGCAGCCCCCATATAGGGGATGGCGGGGAGCTGTTTTTT	CASSPHIGDGGELFF
NA	TRBV7-9	TRBJ1-3	few	TGTGCCAGCAGCTTAGGGCAGGACTCTGGAAACACCATATATTTT	CASSLGQDSGNTIYF
TRBD2	TRBV6-6	TRBJ2-1	medium-sized	TGTGCCAGCAAGGAAGGCGGGAGCTCCTACAATGAGCAGTTCTTC	CASKEGGSSYNEQFF
NA	TRBV20-1	TRBJ2-7	few	TGCAGTGCTAGAGATGCGACATTCTCCTACGAGCAGTACTTC	CSARDATFSYEQYF
NA	TRBV6-5	TRBJ1-1	medium-sized	TGTGCCAGCAGTTACTCGATATTCACGAACACTGAAGCTTTCTTT	CASSYSIFTNTEAFF
TRBD2	TRBV20-1	TRBJ2-7	NA	TGCAGTGCTAGAGATGGGACTACTCCATACGAGCAGTACTTC	CSARDGTTPYEQYF
NA	TRBV5-1	TRBJ2-6	NA	TGCGCCAGCAGCTTGGGACCGGGCTCTGGGGCCAACGTCCTGACTTTC	CASSLGPGSGANVLTF
NA	TRBV12-3/TRBV12-4	TRBJ1-5	NA	TGTGCCAGTGACCAGTACGGCAATCAGCCCCAGCATTTT	CASDQYGNQPQHF